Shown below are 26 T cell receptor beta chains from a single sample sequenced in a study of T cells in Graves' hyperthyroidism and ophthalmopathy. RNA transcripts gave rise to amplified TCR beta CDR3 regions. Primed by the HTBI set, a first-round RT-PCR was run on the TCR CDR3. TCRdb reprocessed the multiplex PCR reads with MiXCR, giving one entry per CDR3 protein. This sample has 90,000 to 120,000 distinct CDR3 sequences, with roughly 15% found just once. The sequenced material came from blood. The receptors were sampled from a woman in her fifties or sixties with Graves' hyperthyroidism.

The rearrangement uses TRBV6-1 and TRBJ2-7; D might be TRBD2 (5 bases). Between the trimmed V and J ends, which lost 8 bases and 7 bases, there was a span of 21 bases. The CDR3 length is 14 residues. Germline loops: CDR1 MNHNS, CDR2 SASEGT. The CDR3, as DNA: TGTGCCAGCCTAACCGGGCCCCGGTCGGGAGAGCAGTACGTC. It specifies CASLTGPRSGEQYV.

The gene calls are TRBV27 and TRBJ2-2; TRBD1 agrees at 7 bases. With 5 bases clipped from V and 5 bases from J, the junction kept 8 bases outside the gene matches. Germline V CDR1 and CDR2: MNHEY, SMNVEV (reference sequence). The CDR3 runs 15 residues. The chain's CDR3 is CASSNLQGETGELFF. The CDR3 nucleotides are TGTGCCAGCAGTAACTTGCAGGGGGAGACCGGGGAGCTGTTTTTT.

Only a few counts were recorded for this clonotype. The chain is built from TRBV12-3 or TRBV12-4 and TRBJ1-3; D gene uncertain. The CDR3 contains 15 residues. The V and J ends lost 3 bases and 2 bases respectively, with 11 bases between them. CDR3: CASSFGRWAGNTIYF. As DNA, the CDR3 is TGTGCCAGCAGTTTTGGCCGGTGGGCTGGAAACACCATATATTTT.

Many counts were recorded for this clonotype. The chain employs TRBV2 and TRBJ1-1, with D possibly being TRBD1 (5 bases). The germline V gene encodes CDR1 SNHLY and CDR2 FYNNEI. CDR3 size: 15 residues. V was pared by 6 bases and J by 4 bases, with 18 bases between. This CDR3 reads CASSPRDRRSTEAFF. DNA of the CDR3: TGTGCCAGCAGCCCCAGGGATAGGAGAAGCACTGAAGCTTTCTTT.

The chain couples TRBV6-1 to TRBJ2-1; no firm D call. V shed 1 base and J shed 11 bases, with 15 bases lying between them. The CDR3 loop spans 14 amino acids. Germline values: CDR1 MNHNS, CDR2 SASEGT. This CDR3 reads CASSEELGSGKQFF. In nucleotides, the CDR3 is TGTGCCAGCAGTGAAGAACTGGGGTCTGGGAAGCAGTTCTTC.

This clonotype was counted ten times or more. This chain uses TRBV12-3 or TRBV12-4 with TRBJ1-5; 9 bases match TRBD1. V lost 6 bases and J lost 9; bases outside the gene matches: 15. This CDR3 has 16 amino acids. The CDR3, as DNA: TGTGCCAGCAGCCGTACTGACAGGGGGAGCCCGAGGCCCCAGCATTTT. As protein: CASSRTDRGSPRPQHF.

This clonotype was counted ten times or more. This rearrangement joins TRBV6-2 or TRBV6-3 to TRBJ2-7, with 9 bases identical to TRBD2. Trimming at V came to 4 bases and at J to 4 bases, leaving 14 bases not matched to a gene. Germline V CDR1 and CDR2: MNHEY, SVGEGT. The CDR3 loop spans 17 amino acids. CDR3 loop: CASSSNSGRDYHYEQYV. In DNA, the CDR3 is TGTGCCAGCAGTTCCAATAGCGGGAGAGACTACCATTACGAGCAGTACGTC.

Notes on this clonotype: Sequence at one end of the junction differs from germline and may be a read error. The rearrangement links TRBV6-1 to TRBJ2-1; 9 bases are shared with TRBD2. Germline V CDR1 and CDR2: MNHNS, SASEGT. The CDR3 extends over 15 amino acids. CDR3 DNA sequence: TGTGCCAGCAGTGAACTAGCGGGAAGCTACGATGAGCAGTTCTTC. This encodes CASSELAGSYDEQFF.

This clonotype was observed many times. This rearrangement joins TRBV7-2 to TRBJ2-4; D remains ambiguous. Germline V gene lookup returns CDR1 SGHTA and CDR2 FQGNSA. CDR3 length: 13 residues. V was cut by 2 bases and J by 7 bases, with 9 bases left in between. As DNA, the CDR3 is TGTGCCAGCAGCTTAATAGGGCGCAACATTCAGTACTTC. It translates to CASSLIGRNIQYF.

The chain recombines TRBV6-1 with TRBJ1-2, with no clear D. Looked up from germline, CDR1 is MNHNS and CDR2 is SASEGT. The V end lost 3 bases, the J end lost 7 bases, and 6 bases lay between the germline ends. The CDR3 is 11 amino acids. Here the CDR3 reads CASSDSRGYTF. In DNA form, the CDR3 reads TGTGCCAGCAGTGACAGTCGTGGCTACACCTTC.

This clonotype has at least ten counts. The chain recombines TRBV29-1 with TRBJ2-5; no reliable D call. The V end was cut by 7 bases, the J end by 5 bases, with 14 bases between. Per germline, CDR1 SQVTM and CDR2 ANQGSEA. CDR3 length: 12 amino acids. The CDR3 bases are TGCAGCGCTGCAGGCCTGGGTGAGACCCAGTACTTC. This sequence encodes CSAAGLGETQYF. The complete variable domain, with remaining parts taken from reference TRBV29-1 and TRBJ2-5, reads SAVISQKPSRDICQRGTSLTIQCQVDSQVTMMFWYRQQPGQSLTLIATANQGSEATYESGFVIDKFPISRPNLTFSTLTVSNMSPEDSSIYLCSAAGLGETQYFGPGTRLLVL.

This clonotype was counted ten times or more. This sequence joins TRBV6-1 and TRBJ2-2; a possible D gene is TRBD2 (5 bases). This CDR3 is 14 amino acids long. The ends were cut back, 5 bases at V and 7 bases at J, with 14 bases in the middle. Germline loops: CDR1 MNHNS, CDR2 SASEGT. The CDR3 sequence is CASSLDPAGGELFF. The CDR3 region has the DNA TGTGCCAGCAGTCTGGACCCGGCGGGCGGGGAGCTGTTTTTT.

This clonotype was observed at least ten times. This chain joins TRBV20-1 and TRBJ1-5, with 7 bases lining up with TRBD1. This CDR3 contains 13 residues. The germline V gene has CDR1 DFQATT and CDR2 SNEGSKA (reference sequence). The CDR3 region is CSAGGDSNQPQHF. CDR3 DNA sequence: TGCAGCGCAGGGGGGGATAGCAATCAGCCCCAGCATTTT.

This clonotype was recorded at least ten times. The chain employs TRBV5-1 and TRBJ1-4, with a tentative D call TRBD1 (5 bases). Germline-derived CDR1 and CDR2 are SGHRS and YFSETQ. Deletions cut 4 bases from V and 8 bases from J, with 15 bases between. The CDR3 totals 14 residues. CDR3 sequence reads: CASSTTGQGEKLFF. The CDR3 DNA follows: TGCGCCAGCAGCACGACCGGACAAGGCGAAAAACTGTTTTTT. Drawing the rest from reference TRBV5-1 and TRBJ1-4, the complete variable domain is KAGVTQTPRYLIKTRGQQVTLSCSPISGHRSVSWYQQTPGQGLQFLFEYFSETQRNKGNFPGRFSGRQFSNSRSEMNVSTLELGDSALYLCASSTTGQGEKLFFGSGTQLSVL.

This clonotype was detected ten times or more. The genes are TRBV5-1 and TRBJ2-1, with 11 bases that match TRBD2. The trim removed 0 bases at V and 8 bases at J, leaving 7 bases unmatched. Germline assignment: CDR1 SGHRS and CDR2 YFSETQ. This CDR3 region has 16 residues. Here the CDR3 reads CASSLEASGRFDEQFF. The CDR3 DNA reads TGCGCCAGCAGCTTGGAAGCTAGCGGGAGGTTCGATGAGCAGTTCTTC.

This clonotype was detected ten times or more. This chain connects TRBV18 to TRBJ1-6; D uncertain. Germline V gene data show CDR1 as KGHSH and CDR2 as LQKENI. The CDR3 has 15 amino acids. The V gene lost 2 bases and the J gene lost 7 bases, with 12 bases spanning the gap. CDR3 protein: CASSPNPPKNSPLHF. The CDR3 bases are TGTGCCAGCTCACCAAACCCCCCGAAGAATTCACCCCTCCACTTT. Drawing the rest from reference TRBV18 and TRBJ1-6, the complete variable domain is NAGVMQNPRHLVRRRGQEARLRCSPMKGHSHVYWYRQLPEEGLKFMVYLQKENIIDESGMPKERFSAEFPKEGPSILRIQQVVRGDSAAYFCASSPNPPKNSPLHFGNGTRLTVT.

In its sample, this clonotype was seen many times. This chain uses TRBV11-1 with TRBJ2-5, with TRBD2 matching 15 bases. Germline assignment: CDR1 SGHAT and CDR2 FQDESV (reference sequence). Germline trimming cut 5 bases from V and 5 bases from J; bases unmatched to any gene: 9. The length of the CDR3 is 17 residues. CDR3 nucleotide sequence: TGTGCCAGCAGCGACAAAACCGGGACTAGCGGGAGGGAGACCCAGTACTTC. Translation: CASSDKTGTSGRETQYF.

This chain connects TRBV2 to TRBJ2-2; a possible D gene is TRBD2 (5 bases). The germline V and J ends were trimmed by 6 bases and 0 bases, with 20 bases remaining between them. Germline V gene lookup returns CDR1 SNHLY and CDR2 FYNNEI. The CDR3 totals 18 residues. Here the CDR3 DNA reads TGTGCCAGCAGACCGAGCGGCTCCACCTACGCGAACACCGGGGAGCTGTTTTTT. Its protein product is CASRPSGSTYANTGELFF.

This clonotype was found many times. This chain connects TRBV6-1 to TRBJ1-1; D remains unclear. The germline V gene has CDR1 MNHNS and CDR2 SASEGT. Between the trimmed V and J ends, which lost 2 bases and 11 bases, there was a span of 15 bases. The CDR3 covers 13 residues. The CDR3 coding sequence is TGTGCCAGCAGTGAACCGGCAGTAAGGTCGGCTTTCTTT. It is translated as CASSEPAVRSAFF.

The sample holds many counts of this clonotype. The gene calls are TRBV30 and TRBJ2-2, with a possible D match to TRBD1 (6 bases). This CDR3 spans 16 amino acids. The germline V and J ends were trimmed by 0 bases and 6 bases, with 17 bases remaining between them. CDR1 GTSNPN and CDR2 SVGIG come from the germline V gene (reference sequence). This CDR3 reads CAWSVQTFGTSGELFF. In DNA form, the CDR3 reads TGTGCCTGGAGTGTACAGACTTTCGGGACATCCGGGGAGCTGTTTTTT.

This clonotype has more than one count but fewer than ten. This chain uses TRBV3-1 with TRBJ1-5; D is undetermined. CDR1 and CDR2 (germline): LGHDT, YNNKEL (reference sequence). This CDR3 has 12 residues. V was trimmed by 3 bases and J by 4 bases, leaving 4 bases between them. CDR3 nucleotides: TGTGCCAGCAGCCATCGTAATCAGCCCCAGCATTTT. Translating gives CASSHRNQPQHF.

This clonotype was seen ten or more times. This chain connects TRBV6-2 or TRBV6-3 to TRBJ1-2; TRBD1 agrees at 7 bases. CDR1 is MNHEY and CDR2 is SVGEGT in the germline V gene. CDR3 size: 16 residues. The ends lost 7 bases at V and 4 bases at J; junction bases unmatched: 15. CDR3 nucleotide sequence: TGTGCCAGCACCTCGAGGACTTTGACAGGGACCTATGGCTACACCTTC. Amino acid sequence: CASTSRTLTGTYGYTF.

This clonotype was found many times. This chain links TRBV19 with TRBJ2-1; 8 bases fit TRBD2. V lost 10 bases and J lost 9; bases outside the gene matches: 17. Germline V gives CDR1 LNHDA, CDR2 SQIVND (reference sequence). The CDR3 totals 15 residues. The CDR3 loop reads CATRDSGSWKTEQFF. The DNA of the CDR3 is TGTGCCACCCGAGACAGCGGGAGTTGGAAGACTGAGCAGTTCTTC.

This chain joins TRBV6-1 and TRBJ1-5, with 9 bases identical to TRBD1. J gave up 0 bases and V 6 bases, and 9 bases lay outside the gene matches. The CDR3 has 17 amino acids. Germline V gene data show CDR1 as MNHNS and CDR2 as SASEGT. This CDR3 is CASRSSGQGLSNQPQHF. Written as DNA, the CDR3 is TGTGCCAGCAGGTCGTCGGGACAGGGACTTAGCAATCAGCCCCAGCATTTT.

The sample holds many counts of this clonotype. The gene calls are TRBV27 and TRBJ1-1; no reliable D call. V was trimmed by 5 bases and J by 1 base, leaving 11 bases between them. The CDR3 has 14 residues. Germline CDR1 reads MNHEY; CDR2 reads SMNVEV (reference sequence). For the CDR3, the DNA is TGTGCCAGCAGTAACGTCCAGACGAACACTGAAGCTTTCTTT. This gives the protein CASSNVQTNTEAFF.

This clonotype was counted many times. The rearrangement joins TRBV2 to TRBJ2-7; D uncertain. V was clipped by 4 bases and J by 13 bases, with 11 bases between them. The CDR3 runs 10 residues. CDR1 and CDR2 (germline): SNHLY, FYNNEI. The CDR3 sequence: CASSVESPYF. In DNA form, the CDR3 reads TGTGCCAGCAGTGTAGAATCCCCCTACTTC.